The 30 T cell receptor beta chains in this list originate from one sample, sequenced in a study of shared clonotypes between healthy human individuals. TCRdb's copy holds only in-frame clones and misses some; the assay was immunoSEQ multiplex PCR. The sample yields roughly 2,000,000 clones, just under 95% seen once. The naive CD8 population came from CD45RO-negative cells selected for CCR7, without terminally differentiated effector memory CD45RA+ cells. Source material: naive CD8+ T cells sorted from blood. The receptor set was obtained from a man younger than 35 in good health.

DNA of the CDR3: TGTGCCAGCAGCTCGACTAGGGATGAGCAGTTCTTC. Encoded protein: CASSSTRDEQFF. The genes are TRBV5-6 and TRBJ2-1; D possibly corresponds to TRBD2 (6 bases). This CDR3 has 12 residues. Germline-derived CDR1 and CDR2 are SGHDT and YYEEEE. Trimming removed 3 bases at V and 8 bases at J, with 9 bases between.

CDR3 in amino acids: CASRRTPGTGGHPSYEQYF. Written as DNA, the CDR3 is TGTGCCAGCAGGCGAACTCCCGGGACAGGGGGCCATCCTTCCTACGAGCAGTACTTC. This chain uses TRBV5-4 with TRBJ2-7; 12 bases agree with TRBD1. The length of the CDR3 is 19 residues. Per the germline V gene, CDR1 is SGHNT and CDR2 is YYREEE (reference sequence). Unmatched junction bases numbered 16, after V lost 5 bases and J lost 1 base.

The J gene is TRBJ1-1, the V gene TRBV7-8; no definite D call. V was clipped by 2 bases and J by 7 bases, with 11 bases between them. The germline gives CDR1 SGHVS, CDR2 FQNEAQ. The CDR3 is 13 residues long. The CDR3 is CASSLSPWDEAFF. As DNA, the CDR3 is TGTGCCAGCAGCTTAAGCCCTTGGGATGAAGCTTTCTTT. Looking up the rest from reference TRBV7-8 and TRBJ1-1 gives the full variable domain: GAGVSQSPRYKVAKRGQDVALRCDPISGHVSLFWYQQALGQGPEFLTYFQNEAQLDKSGLPSDRFFAERPEGSVSTLKIQRTQQEDSAVYLCASSLSPWDEAFFGQGTRLTVV.

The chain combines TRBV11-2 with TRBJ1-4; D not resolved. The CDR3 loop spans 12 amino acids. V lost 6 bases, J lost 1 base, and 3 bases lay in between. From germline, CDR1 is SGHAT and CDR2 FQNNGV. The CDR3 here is CASRQTNEKLFF. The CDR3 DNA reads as TGTGCCAGCAGACAAACTAATGAAAAACTGTTTTTT.

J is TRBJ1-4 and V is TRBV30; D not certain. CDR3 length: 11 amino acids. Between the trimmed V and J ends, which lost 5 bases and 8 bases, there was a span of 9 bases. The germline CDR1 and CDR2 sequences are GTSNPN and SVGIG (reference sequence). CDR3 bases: TGTGCCTGGGCTACGAGGGAAAAACTGTTTTTT. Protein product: CAWATREKLFF.

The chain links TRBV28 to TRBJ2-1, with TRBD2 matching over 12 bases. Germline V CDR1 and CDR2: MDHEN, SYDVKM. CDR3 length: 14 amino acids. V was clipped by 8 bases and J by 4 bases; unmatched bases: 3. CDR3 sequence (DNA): TGTGCCAGCGCCGGACTAGCGGGGTACAATGAGCAGTTCTTC. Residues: CASAGLAGYNEQFF.

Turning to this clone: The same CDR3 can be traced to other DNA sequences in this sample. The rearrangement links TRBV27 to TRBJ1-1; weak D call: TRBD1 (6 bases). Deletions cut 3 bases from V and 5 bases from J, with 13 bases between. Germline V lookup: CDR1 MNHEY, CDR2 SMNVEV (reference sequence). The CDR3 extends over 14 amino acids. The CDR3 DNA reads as TGTGCCAGCAGTTTGCGGGGGGCGGGTACTGAAGCTTTCTTT. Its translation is CASSLRGAGTEAFF.

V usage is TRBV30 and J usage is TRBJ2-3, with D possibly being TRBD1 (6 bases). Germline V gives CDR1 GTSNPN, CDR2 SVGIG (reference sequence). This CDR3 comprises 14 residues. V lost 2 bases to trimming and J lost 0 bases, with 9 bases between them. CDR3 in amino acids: CAWSSTGSTDTQYF. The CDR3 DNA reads TGTGCCTGGAGTTCGACAGGCAGCACAGATACGCAGTATTTT.

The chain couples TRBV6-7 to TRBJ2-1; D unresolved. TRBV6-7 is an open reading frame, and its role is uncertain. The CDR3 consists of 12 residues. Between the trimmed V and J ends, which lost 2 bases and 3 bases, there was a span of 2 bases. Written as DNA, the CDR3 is TGTGCCAGCAGTTACAACTACAATGAGCAGTTCTTC. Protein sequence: CASSYNYNEQFF.

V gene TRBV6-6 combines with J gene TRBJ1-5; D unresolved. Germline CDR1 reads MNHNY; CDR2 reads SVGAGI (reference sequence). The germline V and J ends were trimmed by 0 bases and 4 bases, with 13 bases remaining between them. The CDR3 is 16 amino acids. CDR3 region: CASSYSRGQINQPQHF. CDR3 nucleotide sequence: TGTGCCAGCAGTTACTCGAGAGGGCAGATTAATCAGCCCCAGCATTTT.

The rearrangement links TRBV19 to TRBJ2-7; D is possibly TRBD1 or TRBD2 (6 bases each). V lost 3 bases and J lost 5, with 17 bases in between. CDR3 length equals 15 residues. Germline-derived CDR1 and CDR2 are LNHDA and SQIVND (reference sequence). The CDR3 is CASSMEGVEIDEQYF. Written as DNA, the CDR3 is TGTGCCAGTAGTATGGAGGGGGTGGAAATCGACGAGCAGTACTTC. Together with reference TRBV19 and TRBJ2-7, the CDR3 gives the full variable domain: DGGITQSPKYLFRKEGQNVTLSCEQNLNHDAMYWYRQDPGQGLRLIYYSQIVNDFQKGDIAEGYSVSREKKESFPLTVTSAQKNPTAFYLCASSMEGVEIDEQYFGPGTRLTVT.

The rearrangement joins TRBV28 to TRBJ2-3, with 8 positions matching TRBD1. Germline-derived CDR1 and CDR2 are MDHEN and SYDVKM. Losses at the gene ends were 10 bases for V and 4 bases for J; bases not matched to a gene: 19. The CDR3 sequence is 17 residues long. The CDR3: CANQTAPPRQGSDTQYF. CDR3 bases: TGTGCCAACCAAACCGCCCCCCCCCGACAGGGGTCAGATACGCAGTATTTT.

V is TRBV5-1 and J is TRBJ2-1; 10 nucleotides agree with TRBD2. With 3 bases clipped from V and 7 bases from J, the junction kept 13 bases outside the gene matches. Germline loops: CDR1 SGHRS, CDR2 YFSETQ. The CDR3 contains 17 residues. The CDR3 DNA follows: TGCGCCAGCAGCTCGAGGACTAGCGGTCTGATGAGTAATGAGCAGTTCTTC. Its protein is CASSSRTSGLMSNEQFF.

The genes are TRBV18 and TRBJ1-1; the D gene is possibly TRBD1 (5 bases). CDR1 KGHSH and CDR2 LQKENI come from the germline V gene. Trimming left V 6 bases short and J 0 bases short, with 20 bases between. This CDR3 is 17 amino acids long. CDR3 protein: CASSAAGSGVMNTEAFF. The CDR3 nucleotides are TGTGCCAGCTCTGCGGCAGGGAGTGGGGTTATGAACACTGAAGCTTTCTTT.

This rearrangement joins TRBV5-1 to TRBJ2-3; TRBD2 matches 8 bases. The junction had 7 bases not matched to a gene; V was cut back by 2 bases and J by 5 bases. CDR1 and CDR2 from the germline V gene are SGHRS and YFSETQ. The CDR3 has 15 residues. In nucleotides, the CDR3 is TGCGCCAGCAGCTTCAACGGGGGGGCCGGAGATACGCAGTATTTT. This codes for CASSFNGGAGDTQYF.

CDR3 amino acids: CASSSEGGETQYF. CDR3 nucleotide sequence: TGTGCCAGCAGCTCGGAGGGGGGAGAGACCCAGTACTTC. The chain combines TRBV7-9 with TRBJ2-5; tentatively, D is TRBD1 or TRBD2 (6 bases each). The CDR3 runs 13 residues. Trimming left V 4 bases short and J 4 bases short, with 10 bases between. Looked up from germline, CDR1 is SEHNR and CDR2 is FQNEAQ (reference sequence). Full variable domain (outside the CDR3, taken from reference TRBV7-9 and TRBJ2-5): DTGVSQNPRHKITKRGQNVTFRCDPISEHNRLYWYRQTLGQGPEFLTYFQNEAQLEKSRLLSDRFSAERPKGSFSTLEIQRTEQGDSAMYLCASSSEGGETQYFGPGTRLLVL.

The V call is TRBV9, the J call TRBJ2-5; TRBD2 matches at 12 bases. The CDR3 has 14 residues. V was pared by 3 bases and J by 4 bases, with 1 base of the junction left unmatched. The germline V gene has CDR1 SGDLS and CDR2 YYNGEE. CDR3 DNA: TGTGCCAGCAGCGCTAGCGGGGGGGCAGAGACCCAGTACTTC. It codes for CASSASGGAETQYF.

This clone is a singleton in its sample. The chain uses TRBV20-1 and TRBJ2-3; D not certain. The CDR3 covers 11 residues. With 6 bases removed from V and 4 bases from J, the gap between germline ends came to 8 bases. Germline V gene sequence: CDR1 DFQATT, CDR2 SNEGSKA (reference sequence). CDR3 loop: CSAPNADTQYF. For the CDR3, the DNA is TGCAGTGCCCCAAACGCAGATACGCAGTATTTT.

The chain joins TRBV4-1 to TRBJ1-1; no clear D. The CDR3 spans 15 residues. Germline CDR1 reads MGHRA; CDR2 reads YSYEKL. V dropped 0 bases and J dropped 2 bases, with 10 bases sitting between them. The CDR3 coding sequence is TGCGCCAGCAGCCAAGAGAAGAACGGAAACACTGAAGCTTTCTTT. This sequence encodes CASSQEKNGNTEAFF.

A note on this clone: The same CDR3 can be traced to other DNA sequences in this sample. CDR3 DNA: TGTGCCAGCAGCCGACAGGGAAGTTCCTATAATTCACCCCTCCACTTT. This codes for CASSRQGSSYNSPLHF. This chain connects TRBV13 to TRBJ1-6; 7 nucleotides line up with TRBD1. The V and J ends lost 5 bases and 1 base, in that order; junction bases with no gene match: 5. This CDR3 is built from 16 residues. Germline loops: CDR1 PRHDT, CDR2 FYEKMQ (reference sequence).

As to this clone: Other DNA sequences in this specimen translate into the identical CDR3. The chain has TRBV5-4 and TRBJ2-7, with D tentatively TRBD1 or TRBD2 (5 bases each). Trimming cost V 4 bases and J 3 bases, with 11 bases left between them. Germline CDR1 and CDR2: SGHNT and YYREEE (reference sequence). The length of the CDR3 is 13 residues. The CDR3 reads CASSLGEYYEQYF. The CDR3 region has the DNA TGTGCCAGCAGCCTAGGGGAGTACTACGAGCAGTACTTC.

In DNA, the CDR3 is TGCGCCAGCAGCCTGGACGGGGGGGCGCTCACCGGGGAGCTGTTTTTT. It yields the protein CASSLDGGALTGELFF. The chain couples TRBV4-1 to TRBJ2-2; 8 nucleotides match TRBD2. This CDR3 comprises 16 residues. CDR1 is MGHRA, CDR2 YSYEKL, per germline. V was clipped by 4 bases and J by 4 bases; unmatched bases: 8.

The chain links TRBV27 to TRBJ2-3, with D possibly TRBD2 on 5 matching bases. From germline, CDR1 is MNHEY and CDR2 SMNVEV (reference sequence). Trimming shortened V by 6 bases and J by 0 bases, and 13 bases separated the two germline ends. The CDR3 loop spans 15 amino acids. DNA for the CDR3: TGTGCCAGCAGCCCTAATAGCGAGAGCACAGATACGCAGTATTTT. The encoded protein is CASSPNSESTDTQYF.

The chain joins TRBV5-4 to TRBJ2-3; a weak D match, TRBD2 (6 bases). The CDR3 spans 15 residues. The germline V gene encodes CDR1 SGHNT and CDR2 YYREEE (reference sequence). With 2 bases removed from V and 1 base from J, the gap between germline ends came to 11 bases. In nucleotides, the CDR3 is TGTGCCAGCAGCTTCCTGGGACTGGGCACAGATACGCAGTATTTT. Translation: CASSFLGLGTDTQYF. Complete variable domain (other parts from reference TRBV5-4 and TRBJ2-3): ETGVTQSPTHLIKTRGQQVTLRCSSQSGHNTVSWYQQALGQGPQFIFQYYREEENGRGNFPPRFSGLQFPNYSSELNVNALELDDSALYLCASSFLGLGTDTQYFGPGTRLTVL.

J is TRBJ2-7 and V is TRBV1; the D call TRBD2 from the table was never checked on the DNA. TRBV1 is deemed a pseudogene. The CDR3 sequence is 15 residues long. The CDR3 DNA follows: TGCACCAGCAACCAATCCGGGACTAGCGGCTACGAGCAGTACTTC. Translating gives CTSNQSGTSGYEQYF.

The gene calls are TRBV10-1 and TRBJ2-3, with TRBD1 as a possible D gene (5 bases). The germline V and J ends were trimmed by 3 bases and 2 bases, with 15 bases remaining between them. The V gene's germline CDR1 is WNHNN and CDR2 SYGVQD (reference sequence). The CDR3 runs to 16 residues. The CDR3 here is CASSDVFGAVTDTQYF. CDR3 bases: TGCGCCAGCAGTGATGTCTTTGGGGCGGTCACAGATACGCAGTATTTT.

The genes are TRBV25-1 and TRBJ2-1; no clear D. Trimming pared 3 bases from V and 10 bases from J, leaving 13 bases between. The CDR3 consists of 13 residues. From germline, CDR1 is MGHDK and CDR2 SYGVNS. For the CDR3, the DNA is TGTGCCAGCAGTGAGCCGCTAGGTCGGGAGCAGTTCTTC. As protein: CASSEPLGREQFF.

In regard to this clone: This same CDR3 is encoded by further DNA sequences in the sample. The CDR3 protein is CASSLAGNSYEQYF. The CDR3 DNA reads TGTGCCAGCAGCTTAGCGGGAAACTCCTACGAGCAGTACTTC. The V and J genes are TRBV5-6 and TRBJ2-7; 7 positions match TRBD2. Per germline, CDR1 SGHDT and CDR2 YYEEEE. Trimming took 2 bases from V and 0 from J; bases not matched to a gene: 2. There are 14 residues in the CDR3.

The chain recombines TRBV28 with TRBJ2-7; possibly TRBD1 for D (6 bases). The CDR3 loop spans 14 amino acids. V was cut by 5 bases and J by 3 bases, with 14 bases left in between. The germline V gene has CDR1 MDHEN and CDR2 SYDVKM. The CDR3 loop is CASSLRTAGYEQYF. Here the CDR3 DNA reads TGTGCCAGCAGTCTCCGGACAGCTGGCTACGAGCAGTACTTC.

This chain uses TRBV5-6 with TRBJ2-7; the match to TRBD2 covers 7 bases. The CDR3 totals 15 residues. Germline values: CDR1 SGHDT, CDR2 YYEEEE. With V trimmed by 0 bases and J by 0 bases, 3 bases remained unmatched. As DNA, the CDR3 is TGTGCCAGCAGCTTGGCGCTAGCGGACTCCTACGAGCAGTACTTC. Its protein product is CASSLALADSYEQYF.